A selection of T cell receptor beta chains follows, all from one sample in a study of blood T cells in healthy people across ages. From the 5' RACE reads, TCRdb called clonotypes with MiXCR, one entry per CDR3 protein. The sample includes under 750,000 distinct CDR3 sequences, 47% of them seen just once. The material sequenced was blood. These receptors were obtained from a man aged 80 or over in good health. Each CDR3 is given with its conserved first and last residue. A D gene is named only where the DNA matches it firmly.

V,J,D,CDR3
TRBV30,TRBJ2-5,TRBD1,CAWNYRGSLLQETQYF
TRBV9,TRBJ1-1,NA,CASRSLEGTEAFF
TRBV12-3/TRBV12-4,TRBJ1-1,NA,CASSNKLGGMNTEAFF
TRBV25-1,TRBJ2-1,NA,CASRLGGNSYNEQFF
TRBV6-2/TRBV6-3,TRBJ2-3,TRBD1,CASSYQEETGTDTQYF
TRBV12-3/TRBV12-4,TRBJ2-1,NA,CASSLGTGVVDEQFF
TRBV27,TRBJ2-2,NA,CASSLDRYTGELFF
TRBV5-6,TRBJ2-4,NA,CASSLGHGLREQYF
TRBV29-1,TRBJ1-4,NA,CSVGGATTNEKLFF
TRBV7-2,TRBJ2-1,NA,CASSSQLPAIEQFF
TRBV6-1,TRBJ2-4,NA,CASSPRGHSVGAKNIQYF
TRBV7-2,TRBJ2-4,NA,CASSPGQIQYF
TRBV5-1,TRBJ2-3,TRBD1,CASSPWTGATDTQYF
TRBV7-9,TRBJ2-1,NA,CASSLVHPEDEQFF
TRBV6-5,TRBJ1-1,NA,CASSRPGYTEAFF
TRBV5-1,TRBJ2-1,TRBD2,CASSLRLAGGNEQFF
TRBV20-1,TRBJ2-1,NA,CSAIRQEKEQFF
TRBV5-6,TRBJ2-1,TRBD2,CASSYPGGQSPYNEQFF
TRBV4-3,TRBJ2-7,NA,CASSQDFGSSYEQYF
TRBV7-2,TRBJ2-1,NA,CASSRSPGLGYNEQFF
TRBV7-9,TRBJ2-1,TRBD1,CASSPRGGRTGNEQFF
TRBV29-1,TRBJ1-2,NA,CSVETTGGGLGSGYTF
TRBV20-1,TRBJ2-1,NA,CSAARLIEQFF
TRBV7-9,TRBJ2-3,NA,CASRTGGLQYF
TRBV27,TRBJ1-5,TRBD1,CASRLGTGGYQPQHF
TRBV10-3,TRBJ2-1,TRBD1,CAISEGTGHNNEQFF
TRBV9,TRBJ2-7,NA,CASSEAPYREGSSYEQYF
TRBV6-2/TRBV6-3,TRBJ2-7,TRBD2,CASSYFPSLLAGHYEQYF
TRBV6-6,TRBJ2-5,NA,CASSSHRDSQEAQYF
TRBV20-1,NA,NA,CSAQDQPRGRTQYF
TRBV4-3,TRBJ2-3,TRBD2,CASSLILARVGDTQYF
TRBV6-6,TRBJ1-2,NA,CASSDAGVYGHTF
TRBV9,TRBJ2-1,NA,CASSADRVSYNEQFF
TRBV7-6,TRBJ2-7,TRBD1,CASSLATRDRSYEQYF